What follows is one TCR beta chain and its context. This sample is drawn from a study of prognosis after radiotherapy for stage I lung cancer. Overall study: Individuals with stage I non-small cell lung cancer joined the cohort between 2018 and early 2019. Post-radiotherapy, distant metastases were observed in a handful of patients (median approximately 7 months), whereas no significant progression was observed in over 12.

Genomic DNA yielded TCR beta CDR3, amplified by two-round multiplex PCR. Gene-specific primers for each TRBV and TRBJ gene drove first-round PCR. TCRdb reprocessed the multiplex PCR reads via MiXCR and lists one record per CDR3 protein. The profile covers 8,500 to 13,000 distinct CDR3 sequences, with about 54% appearing a single time and 6% to 7.5% taken by the ten largest. The germline gives CDR1 SGHDT, CDR2 YYEEEE. The CDR3 consists of 13 residues. V was shortened by 5 bases and J by 3 bases, with 11 bases between the two germline ends. The source was PBMCs, collected before or after stereotactic body radiation therapy (not recorded which). The clonotype was recovered from a donor over 45 with non-small cell lung cancer. The genes are TRBV5-6 and TRBJ1-2, with D perhaps matching TRBD1 (6 bases). This CDR3 is CASRTQGHYGYTF. The CDR3 DNA follows: TGTGCCAGCAGGACACAGGGTCACTATGGCTACACCTTC. Full variable domain (missing parts from reference TRBV5-6 and TRBJ1-2): DAGVTQSPTHLIKTRGQQVTLRCSPKSGHDTVSWYQQALGQGPQFIFQYYEEEERQRGNFPDRFSGHQFPNYSSELNVNALLLGDSALYLCASRTQGHYGYTFGSGTRLTVV.